These 5 T cell receptor beta chains originate from one sample sequenced in a study of Graves' ophthalmopathy and Graves' hyperthyroidism listed by TCRdb under 2018. Sequencing was performed on an Illumina HiSeq 2000. TCR beta CDR3 regions were amplified from RNA transcripts for repertoire sequencing. HTBI primers and the Qiagen OneStep RT-PCR kit were used in a first-round RT-PCR, which was followed by a second-round multiplex PCR, size selection and purification. The raw public reads went through TCRdb reprocessing: fastp at Q25, MiXCR clone calling, in-frame beta chains kept. Identical CDR3 proteins give one entry, which carries the most common genes and DNA. The sample table holds about 1.2 million distinct CDR3 sequences, of which 35% to 40% were seen once. The top ten hold approximately 12% of the sample. Sequencing was done on a sample of peripheral blood or thyroid tissue (not recorded which). The receptors shown here come from an adult man with Graves' hyperthyroidism.

This clonotype was picked up many times. The V and J genes are TRBV7-9 and TRBJ1-1; a weak D match, TRBD1 (5 bases). V was shortened by 4 bases and J by 1 base, with 16 bases between the two germline ends. CDR1 SEHNR and CDR2 FQNEAQ come from the germline V gene (reference sequence). The CDR3 sequence is 16 residues long. Here the CDR3 DNA reads TGTGCCAGCAGCTCCCAGTCAGGGAATCAGAACACTGAAGCTTTCTTT. It codes for CASSSQSGNQNTEAFF.

The chain is built from TRBV5-1 and TRBJ2-5; D ambiguous. This CDR3 contains 14 residues. The germline gives CDR1 SGHRS, CDR2 YFSETQ. V lost 0 bases to trimming and J lost 2 bases, with 8 bases between them. Here the CDR3 reads CASSLEGWQETQYF. As DNA, the CDR3 is TGCGCCAGCAGCTTGGAAGGGTGGCAAGAGACCCAGTACTTC. Full variable domain (rest looked up from reference TRBV5-1 and TRBJ2-5): KAGVTQTPRYLIKTRGQQVTLSCSPISGHRSVSWYQQTPGQGLQFLFEYFSETQRNKGNFPGRFSGRQFSNSRSEMNVSTLELGDSALYLCASSLEGWQETQYFGPGTRLLVL.

The DNA for the CDR3 is TGTGCCAGCAGCCAAACTGGGGACAGGGGGTCCCGGTTGTATAATTCACCCCTCCACTTT. It is translated as CASSQTGDRGSRLYNSPLHF. The chain uses TRBV13 and TRBJ1-6; 11 bases line up with TRBD1. Germline CDR1 and CDR2: PRHDT and FYEKMQ (reference sequence). The CDR3 is 20 residues long. J was trimmed by 4 bases and V by 5 bases; bases with no gene match: 16.

The sample holds many counts of this clonotype. J is TRBJ2-5 and V is TRBV7-9; 8 nucleotides align to TRBD2. This CDR3 has 15 amino acids. Trimming took 0 bases from V and 7 from J; bases not matched to a gene: 7. Germline CDR1 SEHNR, CDR2 FQNEAQ (reference sequence). The CDR3 here is CASSLAGLARGTQYF. The CDR3 region has the DNA TGTGCCAGCAGCTTAGCAGGACTAGCTCGAGGGACCCAGTACTTC.

As concerns this clonotype: A much larger clonotype is one base distant, so this may be a read error. The chain combines TRBV9 with TRBJ2-2; D is perhaps TRBD2 (6 bases). V dropped 3 bases and J dropped 3 bases, with 9 bases sitting between them. The CDR3 length is 14 residues. Germline V gives CDR1 SGDLS, CDR2 YYNGEE. CDR3 loop: CASSAGLYTGELFF. CDR3 DNA: TGTGCCAGCAGCGCGGGACTCTACACCGGGGAGCTGTTTTTT.